This T cell receptor (beta chain) was documented in a study of blood T cell repertoires in COVID-19. Across the study: Samples came from the United States, Italy and Spain, spanning acute and convalescent COVID-19.

Study processing details: Amplifying reference gene primers gave estimates of nucleated cell counts. TCRdb's copy holds only in-frame clones and misses some; the assay was immunoSEQ multiplex PCR. V and J calls and clone size are given by that table; D and trimming were obtained from the DNA. This table holds 65,000 or so clones, roughly 79% found once. Looked up from germline, CDR1 is SGHVS and CDR2 is FQNEAQ. The CDR3 contains 13 residues. Losses at the gene ends were 5 bases for V and 11 bases for J; bases not matched to a gene: 7. The TCR comes from a man in his fifties or sixties with acute or convalescent COVID-19. The sample was peripheral blood. The chain joins TRBV7-8 to TRBJ1-1; 11 bases agree with TRBD1. CDR3 in amino acids: CASSPGTGGIAFF. DNA of the CDR3: TGTGCCAGCAGCCCCGGGACAGGGGGGATCGCTTTCTTT.